This is a list of T cell receptor beta chains from one sample in a study of shared clonotypes between healthy human individuals. Assay used: immunoSEQ multiplex PCR; TCRdb lists only in-frame clones, some missing. Seen here are roughly 590,000 clones, nearly 97% observed once, and the top ten hold 0.11%. The sequencing input was naive CD8+ T cells sorted from blood. The receptors originated from a woman younger than 45 in good health. The CDR3 runs from the conserved cysteine through the conserved F or W. The order of the fields is clone size, J gene, V gene, D gene, CDR3 DNA, CDR3 protein. D genes are given only for firm matches. The size field is filled for only some rows; it gives once, few, many or a size class.

size: .
J: TRBJ2-7
V: TRBV7-9
D: TRBD1
DNA: TGTGCCAGCAGCCTCCCCCGGGACGGCCAGGGGGTACCCTACGAGCAGTACTTC
CDR3: CASSLPRDGQGVPYEQYF

size: .
J: TRBJ2-7
V: TRBV2
D: TRBD2
DNA: TGTGCCAGCAGTGACCAGACTAGCGGGATCACTTCCTACGAGCAGTACTTC
CDR3: CASSDQTSGITSYEQYF

size: .
J: TRBJ2-7
V: TRBV27
D: TRBD2
DNA: TGTGCCAGCAGTCAGGGACTAGCGGGAGCTAACGAGCAGTACTTC
CDR3: CASSQGLAGANEQYF

size: .
J: TRBJ2-2
V: TRBV19
D: TRBD2
DNA: TGTGCCAGTAGTATAATTGTAGCGGGATTGAACACCGGGGAGCTGTTTTTT
CDR3: CASSIIVAGLNTGELFF

size: .
J: TRBJ2-7
V: TRBV7-6
D: TRBD2
DNA: TGTGCCAGCAGCTCTGGACTAGCTGCCTACGAGCAGTACTTC
CDR3: CASSSGLAAYEQYF

size: once
J: TRBJ1-5
V: TRBV5-1
D: .
DNA: TGCGCCAGCAGCTTGACGGGTGGCCAGCCCCAGCATTTT
CDR3: CASSLTGGQPQHF

size: once
J: TRBJ2-3
V: TRBV27
D: TRBD1
DNA: TGTGCCAGCAGGAATACAGGGGGAGGAGATACGCAGTATTTT
CDR3: CASRNTGGGDTQYF

size: few
J: TRBJ1-1
V: TRBV14
D: .
DNA: TGTGCCAGCAGCCAAGTGTATGCGGGGGAGGGTTTCTTT
CDR3: CASSQVYAGEGFF

size: .
J: TRBJ1-1
V: TRBV28
D: .
DNA: TGTGCCAGCAGTTTCTTGGCAGGGACGCCGAACACTGAAGCTTTCTTT
CDR3: CASSFLAGTPNTEAFF

size: .
J: TRBJ2-5
V: TRBV21-1
D: .
DNA: TGTGCCAGCGGCCATTACCCGGGAAGGGATCATGTGGAGGCTGAGACCCAGTACTTC
CDR3: CASGHYPGRDHVEAETQYF

size: .
J: TRBJ1-1
V: TRBV19
D: .
DNA: TGTGCCAGTAGTGGAGTGGTTGAAGCTTTCTTT
CDR3: CASSGVVEAFF

size: .
J: TRBJ2-7
V: TRBV29-1
D: .
DNA: TGCAGCGGACCAGGGACGCCCTACGAGCAGTACTTC
CDR3: CSGPGTPYEQYF

size: .
J: TRBJ1-1
V: TRBV7-2
D: .
DNA: TGTGCCAGCAGCTTAGTGAACTTTCAACCGAACACTGAAGCTTTCTTT
CDR3: CASSLVNFQPNTEAFF

size: .
J: TRBJ2-7
V: TRBV10-1
D: TRBD2
DNA: TGCGCCAGCAGTGAAAGTGAGGTAATAGCGGGAGTGGCCTACGAGCAGTACTTC
CDR3: CASSESEVIAGVAYEQYF

size: .
J: TRBJ2-7
V: TRBV20-1
D: .
DNA: TGCAGTGCTAGTACGCACGAGCAGTACTTC
CDR3: CSASTHEQYF

size: .
J: TRBJ2-7
V: TRBV15
D: .
DNA: TGTGCCACCAGCAGAGGTGAATCTACCTACGAGCAGTACTTC
CDR3: CATSRGESTYEQYF

size: .
J: TRBJ1-5
V: TRBV7-8
D: .
DNA: TGTGCCAGCAGCTTATACGGGGACGGGTCAGGCCAGCCCCAGCATTTT
CDR3: CASSLYGDGSGQPQHF

size: .
J: TRBJ2-4
V: TRBV4-1
D: .
DNA: TGCGCCAGCAGCCAGGGGTTAACCAAAAACATTCAGTACTTC
CDR3: CASSQGLTKNIQYF

size: .
J: TRBJ2-7
V: TRBV27
D: .
DNA: TGTGCCAGCAGTCCCCCCTCGGAAAACGAGCAGTACTTC
CDR3: CASSPPSENEQYF

size: .
J: TRBJ2-5
V: TRBV19
D: TRBD1
DNA: TGTGCCAGTAGTATGAAGGGGGCTCAAGAGACCCAGTACTTC
CDR3: CASSMKGAQETQYF

size: once
J: TRBJ2-2
V: TRBV4-1
D: .
DNA: TGCGCCAGCAGCCCGAGGGCCACGTCCGGGGAGCTGTTTTTT
CDR3: CASSPRATSGELFF

size: .
J: TRBJ2-1
V: TRBV9
D: TRBD2
DNA: TGTGCCAGCAGCGGGGGACTAGCTGGGCCTGAGCAGTTCTTC
CDR3: CASSGGLAGPEQFF

size: .
J: TRBJ2-1
V: TRBV4-1
D: TRBD1
DNA: TGCGCCAGCAGCCCCAGGGGGCCCTACAATGAGCAGTTCTTC
CDR3: CASSPRGPYNEQFF

size: .
J: TRBJ2-7
V: TRBV29-1
D: .
DNA: TGCAGCGTTTGGACAGCTAGCTACGAGCAGTACTTC
CDR3: CSVWTASYEQYF

size: once
J: TRBJ1-5
V: TRBV4-1
D: .
DNA: TGCGCCAGCAGCCCGTATAGAGCCAGGGGTGGACAGCCCCAGCATTTT
CDR3: CASSPYRARGGQPQHF